Included here is one TCR beta chain sequence, with context. The target antigen is unknown. The missing conserved phenylalanine or tryptophan at the end of this CDR3 makes a read error likely. Roughly 9.8 milliliters of peripheral blood were drawn from each donor. Next came a second PCR, run for about 7 to 11 cycles, which used a sample-barcoded 5' primer along with a J-beta primer mix. TCRdb reprocessed the 5' RACE reads via MiXCR and lists one record per CDR3 protein. The sample has hundreds of thousands of distinct CDR3 sequences, less than 35% seen once; the top ten hold 15% to 20%. This entry belongs to a study of blood T cells in healthy people across ages. Whole-study results and caveats: Researchers report that TCR beta diversity correlated strongly with naive T cell percentage. With age, beta diversity per million T cells declined roughly linearly, significantly by approximately 40.

Trimming at V came to 5 bases and at J to 7 bases, leaving 9 bases not matched to a gene. CDR1 is DFQATT and CDR2 is SNEGSKA in the germline V gene (reference sequence). CDR3 length equals 14 residues. V and J are TRBV20-1 and TRBJ1-2, with 11 bases identical to TRBD1. The sequencing sample was made of blood. The sequence came from a woman of 80 years or more in good health. The CDR3 is CSASPGQGGGGYTC. The DNA of the CDR3 is TGCAGTGCTTCTCCGGGACAGGGGGGAGGTGGCTACACCTGC.